This T cell receptor (beta chain) emerged from a study of shared T cell receptors in the human thymus. Using immunoSEQ multiplex PCR, the repertoire was profiled, and TCRdb retains in-frame clones only, with some absent. The table has hundreds of thousands of clones, more than 75% seen once; the top ten hold around 0.0099%. This CDR3 spans 15 amino acids. V lost 3 bases, J lost 2 bases, and 6 bases stayed unmatched. Germline CDR1 and CDR2: SGHRS and YFSETQ. The data also belong to a second study, concerning human thymus T cells. That source notes: Unrelated individuals had highly overlapping thymic repertoires, as reported in related research.

The clonotype was recovered from a boy under two years old with a congenital heart defect. The sequenced material came from thymocytes. The genes are TRBV5-1 and TRBJ2-7, with 9 bases aligning to TRBD1. The CDR3 loop is CASSSEQGAPYEQYF. In DNA form, the CDR3 reads TGCGCCAGCAGCTCCGAACAGGGGGCCCCCTACGAGCAGTACTTC.